Each of the 14 T cell receptor beta chains below was sequenced from the same sample in a study of PD-1 blockade in classical Hodgkin lymphoma. The patients all showed relapse after autologous stem cell transplantation, while their brentuximab vedotin exposure varied. This table comes from immunoSEQ multiplex PCR, and its TCRdb copy is limited to in-frame clones, with some not included. The sample records 45,000 to 55,000 clones, approximately 84% being singletons. The sample in question was peripheral blood mononuclear cells (PBMCs), obtained at baseline. These receptor sequences come from a human donor with classical Hodgkin lymphoma.

The chain couples TRBV11-3 to TRBJ1-4; 10 positions match TRBD1. Trimming at V came to 3 bases and at J to 5 bases, leaving 3 bases not matched to a gene. Germline V gene sequence: CDR1 SGHNT, CDR2 YENEEA. The CDR3 contains 15 residues. The CDR3 bases are TGTGCCAGCAGCTTGGGACAGGGGTACAATGAAAAACTGTTTTTT. The encoded protein is CASSLGQGYNEKLFF.

The J gene is TRBJ1-2, the V gene TRBV5-6, with a tentative D call TRBD1 (6 bases). Germline lookup yields CDR1 SGHDT and CDR2 YYEEEE. The CDR3 is 13 residues long. V was shortened by 2 bases and J by 6 bases, with 11 bases between the two germline ends. The CDR3 bases are TGTGCCAGCAGCTTAAGAGGGGGGGATGGCTACACCTTC. Protein sequence: CASSLRGGDGYTF.

The CDR3 sequence: CASSLRDSSSYEQYF. The CDR3, as DNA: TGTGCCAGCAGCTTAAGGGACTCTTCTTCCTACGAGCAGTACTTC. This sequence joins TRBV11-1 and TRBJ2-7; tentative D call: TRBD2 (6 bases). Between the trimmed V and J ends, which lost 2 bases and 1 base, there was a span of 12 bases. The CDR3 length is 15 residues. Germline CDR1 and CDR2: SGHAT and FQDESV (reference sequence).

V is TRBV15 and J is TRBJ2-5, with a tentative D call TRBD1 (7 bases). V was clipped by 5 bases and J by 7 bases, with 11 bases between them. This CDR3 is 12 amino acids long. Germline lookup yields CDR1 LNHNV and CDR2 YYDKDF (reference sequence). CDR3 nucleotide sequence: TGTGCCACCAGCCAGGGGGGAGTGACCCAGTACTTC. Encoded protein: CATSQGGVTQYF.

In DNA, the CDR3 is TGTGCCAGCAGCTTATCACTAGCGGGATGGGTCTTAGCCAAAAACATTCAGTACTTC. Protein: CASSLSLAGWVLAKNIQYF. This chain links TRBV7-9 with TRBJ2-4; 10 bases map to TRBD2. Looked up from germline, CDR1 is SEHNR and CDR2 is FQNEAQ (reference sequence). V gave up 2 bases and J gave up 0 bases; unmatched junction bases: 10. There are 19 residues in the CDR3. Full variable domain (missing parts from reference TRBV7-9 and TRBJ2-4): DTGVSQNPRHKITKRGQNVTFRCDPISEHNRLYWYRQTLGQGPEFLTYFQNEAQLEKSRLLSDRFSAERPKGSFSTLEIQRTEQGDSAMYLCASSLSLAGWVLAKNIQYFGAGTRLSVL.

The chain uses TRBV29-1 and TRBJ2-1; TRBD1 or TRBD2 may be the D gene (5 bases each). Deletions cut 4 bases from V and 5 bases from J, with 18 bases between. Germline V CDR1 and CDR2: SQVTM, ANQGSEA. The CDR3 covers 15 residues. CDR3 sequence (DNA): TGCAGCGTTGGGGGGTGGGAAACTGGGGACAATGAGCAGTTCTTC. Protein product: CSVGGWETGDNEQFF.

The V gene is TRBV27, the J gene TRBJ1-1; no reliable D call. This CDR3 has 18 residues. V lost 4 bases to trimming and J lost 0 bases, with 21 bases between them. Germline V gene data show CDR1 as MNHEY and CDR2 as SMNVEV (reference sequence). CDR3 DNA sequence: TGTGCCAGCAGTTCGGCGCAAGTGAACCTATACTTGAACACTGAAGCTTTCTTT. Amino acid sequence: CASSSAQVNLYLNTEAFF.

This clone came up a few times. The gene calls are TRBV7-9 and TRBJ1-2; D remains unclear. From germline, CDR1 is SEHNR and CDR2 FQNEAQ (reference sequence). V was shortened by 5 bases and J by 4 bases, with 8 bases between the two germline ends. The CDR3 is 12 residues long. CDR3 residues: CASSPTIYGYTF. The CDR3 DNA reads TGTGCCAGCAGCCCCACAATCTATGGCTACACCTTC.

V is TRBV19 and J is TRBJ1-1; no clear D. With 5 bases removed from V and 5 bases from J, the gap between germline ends came to 15 bases. The germline V gene encodes CDR1 LNHDA and CDR2 SQIVND (reference sequence). The CDR3 runs 14 residues. Written as DNA, the CDR3 is TGTGCCAGTAGTTCTAGGCCCCTCGGGACTGAAGCTTTCTTT. It translates to CASSSRPLGTEAFF. Drawing the rest from reference TRBV19 and TRBJ1-1, the complete variable domain is DGGITQSPKYLFRKEGQNVTLSCEQNLNHDAMYWYRQDPGQGLRLIYYSQIVNDFQKGDIAEGYSVSREKKESFPLTVTSAQKNPTAFYLCASSSRPLGTEAFFGQGTRLTVV.

This clone has just one count. The chain carries TRBV4-1 and TRBJ2-3; D is unresolved. CDR3 length: 17 amino acids. CDR1 is MGHRA and CDR2 is YSYEKL in the germline V gene. The V gene lost 2 bases and the J gene lost 7 bases, with 22 bases spanning the gap. In DNA form, the CDR3 reads TGCGCCAGCAGCCAAAAGGATTACGGCCCAGTGGGAAATACGCAGTATTTT. Translating gives CASSQKDYGPVGNTQYF.

This clone was detected only a few times. A much larger clone lies a single base off, so this may be a read error. Within the sample, other DNA sequences also encode this same CDR3. This chain joins TRBV10-1 and TRBJ1-1; D remains unclear. Germline assignment: CDR1 WNHNN and CDR2 SYGVQD (reference sequence). The V end lost 2 bases, the J end lost 0 bases, and 4 bases lay between the germline ends. The CDR3 is made up of 13 amino acids. CDR3 nucleotide sequence: TGCGCCAGCAGTGAGAGGGTGAACACTGAAGCTTTCTTT. It yields the protein CASSERVNTEAFF.

The gene calls are TRBV5-1 and TRBJ2-5; D is uncertain. Per the germline V gene, CDR1 is SGHRS and CDR2 is YFSETQ. V shed 0 bases and J shed 1 base, with 10 bases lying between them. This CDR3 is 15 amino acids long. CDR3 protein: CASSLVGQIQETQYF. The CDR3 nucleotides are TGCGCCAGCAGCTTGGTAGGTCAGATCCAAGAGACCCAGTACTTC. The full variable domain, with the rest looked up from reference TRBV5-1 and TRBJ2-5, is KAGVTQTPRYLIKTRGQQVTLSCSPISGHRSVSWYQQTPGQGLQFLFEYFSETQRNKGNFPGRFSGRQFSNSRSEMNVSTLELGDSALYLCASSLVGQIQETQYFGPGTRLLVL.

This chain connects TRBV9 to TRBJ2-7; 10 positions match TRBD1. This CDR3 spans 14 amino acids. The J segment lost 4 bases and the V segment lost 0 bases, leaving 1 base of the junction unmatched. The V gene's germline CDR1 is SGDLS and CDR2 YYNGEE. CDR3 loop: CASSVAGQGYEQYF. The CDR3 DNA is TGTGCCAGCAGCGTAGCGGGACAGGGGTACGAGCAGTACTTC. Looking up the rest from reference TRBV9 and TRBJ2-7 gives the full variable domain: DSGVTQTPKHLITATGQRVTLRCSPRSGDLSVYWYQQSLDQGLQFLIQYYNGEERAKGNILERFSAQQFPDLHSELNLSSLELGDSALYFCASSVAGQGYEQYFGPGTRLTVT.

The V and J genes are TRBV5-1 and TRBJ2-1; D is ambiguous. The CDR3 has 14 amino acids. Trimming cost V 6 bases and J 0 bases, with 10 bases left between them. CDR1 and CDR2 (germline): SGHRS, YFSETQ. The DNA of the CDR3 is TGCGCCAGCACTCCGTTGAGCTCCTACAATGAGCAGTTCTTC. Translation: CASTPLSSYNEQFF.